This T cell receptor (beta chain) derives from a study of cytomegalovirus exposure and HLA in healthy donors (dated by TCRdb to about 2017). For the study in its entirety: An earlier analysis of roughly 610 of the donors reported 250 to 350 Gb of sequence data and 90 million to 120 million unique TCR beta sequences obtained from around 170 million T cells. An early release that covered about 600 HLA-typed donors contained approximately 320 gigabases of sequencing data and 80 million or so unique TCR sequences. Of the 398 genotyped donors, 75% to 85% were placed in the genetic ancestry cluster associated with self-reported Caucasian donors. The study was designed to test whether signatures of past pathogen exposure could be identified by cataloging public T cell receptors. The study used immunosequencing to profile the T cell repertoires of 670 or so subjects and linked those repertoires to cytomegalovirus serostatus. Along with the roughly 670-subject first cohort, a separate validation cohort of over 90 different subjects was used. To predict cytomegalovirus infection status, the study brought together high-throughput TCR immunosequencing, statistical association of individual TCRs with disease status, and machine learning. A later analysis re-examined previously published TCR beta repertoires from hundreds of donors and added high-resolution HLA genotyping to investigate patterns of TCR occurrence. Rather than drawing on any new phenotypic data, the later analysis identified candidate immune exposures from TCR beta sequences and the way those sequences occurred across donors. In an earlier analysis of several hundred of the donors, high-throughput TCR beta sequencing was used to judge whether each TCR beta V gene segment behaved as functional or pseudogenic. Donor age, sex, ethnicity and CMV serostatus were collected together with the repertoire data. Genome-wide SNP genotypes for about three fifths of the roughly 700 donors were used in a later genetic analysis, which treated that subset as a discovery cohort. All discovery cohort repertoires had been generated using a single sequencing platform. Class I and class II HLA loci were covered by the typing at four-digit resolution. The number of typed donors differed by locus: about 620-630 for A, B, C, DRB1 and DQB1; approximately 520 for DQA1; about 600 for DPA1; and about 450 for DPB1. Roughly 5 DR-DQ haplotypes were handled as single units for association and clustering, since linkage in the cohort was strong. On average, 235,054 unique TCR beta nucleotide sequences were sequenced per donor among 398 genotyped donors of the cohort, with roughly 19% of those sequences being non-productive.

The library was made by the immunoSEQ multiplex PCR assay. For the multiplex PCR, a mixture combining 60 forward primers for TCR Vbeta segments and 13 reverse primers for TCR Jbeta segments was used. The CDR3 region of rearranged TCR beta genes was amplified from genomic DNA with a multiplex PCR assay. On the Illumina HiSeq System, the amplified TCR beta libraries were sequenced as 87-base-pair reads. The authors' analysis ran thus. A later analysis tallied 70 million to 100 million unique TCR beta chains across the 700 or so repertoires, and about 12 million of those chains were shared by two or more donors. A nearest-neighbor algorithm error-corrected the raw reads and collapsed the reads into unique sequences, merging closely related sequences to remove PCR and sequencing errors. CDR3 sequences were aligned to IMGT reference sequences to assign V, D and J gene segments. For a sequence to be retained, a match of at least six nucleotides was required to both a V gene segment and a J gene segment. A rearrangement counted as productive if the CDR3 had no stop codons and remained in frame with V and J, and every other rearrangement counted as non-productive. Following IMGT convention, CDR3 was defined as the stretch from the second conserved V-encoded cysteine to the conserved J-encoded phenylalanine. The earlier analysis of about 610 of the donors excluded any sequence lacking an unambiguous match to a single V gene segment. An earlier analysis of fewer than 750 of the donors classified V segments as functional when productive rearrangements were above 56.7% and as segregating when the standard deviation between donors was above 5%. A statistical classification framework was built for diagnosing cytomegalovirus status from the catalog of TCR beta chain sequences. V and J gene assignment, in a later analysis, came from comparing TCR nucleotide sequences with IMGT/GENE-DB human TR gene sequences. The TCRdist pipeline was used in a later analysis to assign CDR3 sequences and most-parsimonious VDJ recombination scenarios. A later analysis defined each TCR beta chain by its CDR3 amino acid sequence plus V-gene family, and excluded reads lacking a unique V-gene family. To address suspected cross-contamination and a sequencing artifact, a later analysis removed a few hundred highly shared, low-generation-probability nucleotide sequences. In a later analysis, a clonal expansion index was calculated for each public chain from normalized within-repertoire ranks of inferred template counts. In a later analysis, generation probabilities were computed using a VDJ recombination model fitted to out-of-frame rearrangements, and the results were checked against IGoR. In a later analysis, TCR-TCR, TCR-HLA and TCR-CMV co-occurrence was scored with hypergeometric tests, and a repertoire-size bias correction was applied to TCR pairs. To estimate false discovery rates, a later analysis permuted the HLA or CMV assignments 20 times. A later analysis grouped co-occurring TCRs with DBSCAN, adding TCRdist sequence similarity when clustering within HLA-allele-positive subsets. For co-occurrence clustering, repertoires with fewer than 30,000 or more than 120,000 public chains were excluded, along with a handful of repertoires with anomalous nucleotide sharing. The source is immuneACCESS, and TCRdb retained only in-frame sequences with V and J called. Part of the clones is not carried over; for the studies checked, unresolved V genes explain less than half of this, and the remainder is unexplained. From that table come the V and J calls and clone size; the DNA was used to work out D and trimming. The sample table lists 110,000 to 150,000 clones, 60% to 80% of them with a count of one. 1.5% to 2% of the sample lies in the top ten.

Worth noting for this clone: Its binding antigen is unknown. Base qualities were left out, and no much larger clone turns up one base away.

The study at large found these results: The study gave a list of over 150 TCR beta chains associated with cytomegalovirus. In this cohort, only TCR beta chains were sequenced, and detectable features were limited by the absence of alpha or paired-chain data. Broadly in line with IMGT annotations, most TCR beta V segments showed up in productive rearrangements about 90% or about 30% of the time in an earlier analysis of some 590 of the donors. Immune exposure information for the cohort was limited to CMV serostatus. According to a later genetic analysis, donors in an Asian-associated ancestry cluster had fewer N-insertions in productive TCRs than the approximately 650-donor mean. A later analysis found that most CMV-associated TCR beta chains appeared HLA-restricted, with HLA associations seemingly driven largely by CMV exposure. A later genetic analysis associated a missense DCLRE1C variant with V-gene and J-gene trimming of TCR beta chains, and an independent cohort replicated the association. A further reported finding was that TCR beta sequences accurately predicted the HLA-A and HLA-B alleles for most subjects in the first cohort. Linkage disequilibrium might explain the correlated functional status among segregating V segments, but an unknown experimental factor could not be excluded. While some public TCRs were present in many individuals, most TCR sequences turned up only very rarely across donors. The classifier was reported to diagnose cytomegalovirus status with high specificity and sensitivity in both the original cohort and the validation cohort. Because counts were too low, under 20 rarely observed V segments, including chromosome 9 orphons, were left out of the earlier analysis of a few hundred of the donors. Some IMGT-functional V segments, including TRBV6-2 and TRBV6-3, could not be told apart with the 87-base-pair reads, so those segments were excluded. When HLA alleles, especially DR and DQ, strongly co-occurred, TCR associations were difficult to assign to individual alleles. The sequencing pipeline was judged likely to have produced a cluster of highly shared sequence variants as a technical artifact. In a later analysis, the rate of TCR association differed among HLA loci, with DRB1 alleles having the most associated TCRs and HLA-C alleles having the fewest. Three of the identified cytomegalovirus-associated TCR beta chains were confirmed in vitro to be specific for cytomegalovirus antigens. Sequencing depth was assumed to be roughly uniform across donors in the presence/absence analyses, though that assumption may not hold. It was suggested by the authors that the approach could potentially be generalized to other disease states and immunological phenotypes. In a later analysis, HLA-associated TCR beta chains showed more clonal expansion and lower generation probabilities than non-associated chains that were equally common. At a false discovery rate of 0.05, a later analysis linked under 20,000 TCR beta sequences to specific HLA alleles. Because HLA typing was unavailable for some donors at each locus, only the typed subset was used in association tests. A later analysis reported that several top co-occurrence clusters appeared linked to parvovirus B19, influenza, CMV and Epstein-Barr virus.

The cohort consisted of 670 or so healthy bone marrow donors. All cohort members were sampled while nominally healthy, although unrecorded immune exposures were likely present. The donor tested CMV seronegative and was one of the 352 seronegative cohort members. A peripheral blood sample was provided by each donor, and peripheral blood mononuclear cells were used for TCR beta sequencing. The Qiagen DNeasy Blood Extraction Kit was used to extract genomic DNA from the blood cell samples. The germline ends are 11 bases apart after V is trimmed by 6 bases and J by 2 bases. From its cysteine to its phenylalanine, the CDR3 spans 15 amino acids. The only DNA kept is the CDR3, 45 bases in frame from the first base. CDR1 and CDR2 are read off the germline V gene as MDHEN and SYDVKM.

Sample: PBMCs. The sequence came from a woman under 40 in good health and CMV-seronegative. The chain is assembled from TRBV28 and TRBJ2-6, and perhaps TRBD2 as D gene, on 6 matching bases. The CDR3 protein sequence reads: CASSHGGPGANVLTF. The DNA sequence is TGTGCCAGCAGCCACGGGGGTCCTGGGGCCAACGTCCTGACTTTC.